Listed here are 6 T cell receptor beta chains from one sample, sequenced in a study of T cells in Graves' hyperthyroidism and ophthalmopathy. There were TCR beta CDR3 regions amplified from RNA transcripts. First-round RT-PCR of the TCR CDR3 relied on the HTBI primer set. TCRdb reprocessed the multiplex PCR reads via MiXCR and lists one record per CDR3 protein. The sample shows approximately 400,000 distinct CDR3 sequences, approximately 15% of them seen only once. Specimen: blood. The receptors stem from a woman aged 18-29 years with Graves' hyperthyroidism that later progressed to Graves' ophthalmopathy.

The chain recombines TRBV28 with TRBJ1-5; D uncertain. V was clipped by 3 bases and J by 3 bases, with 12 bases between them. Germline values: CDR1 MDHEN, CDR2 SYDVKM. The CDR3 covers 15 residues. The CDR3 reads CASSLTTADNQPQHF. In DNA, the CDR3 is TGTGCCAGCAGTTTGACAACAGCGGACAATCAGCCCCAGCATTTT.

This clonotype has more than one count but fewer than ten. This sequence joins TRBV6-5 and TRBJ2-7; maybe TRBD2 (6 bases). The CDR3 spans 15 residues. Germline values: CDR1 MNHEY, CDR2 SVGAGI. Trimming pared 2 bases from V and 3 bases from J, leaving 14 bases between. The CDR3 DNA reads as TGTGCCAGCAGTTACGATACTAGCAGCTACTACGAGCAGTACTTC. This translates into CASSYDTSSYYEQYF.

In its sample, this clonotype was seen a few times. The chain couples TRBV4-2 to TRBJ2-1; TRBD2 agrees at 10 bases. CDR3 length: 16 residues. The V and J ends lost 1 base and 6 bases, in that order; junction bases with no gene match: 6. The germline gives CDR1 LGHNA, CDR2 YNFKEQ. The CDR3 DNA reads TGTGCCAGCAGCCAAGGAAGCGGGAGGGCCCCCAATGAGCAGTTCTTC. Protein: CASSQGSGRAPNEQFF.

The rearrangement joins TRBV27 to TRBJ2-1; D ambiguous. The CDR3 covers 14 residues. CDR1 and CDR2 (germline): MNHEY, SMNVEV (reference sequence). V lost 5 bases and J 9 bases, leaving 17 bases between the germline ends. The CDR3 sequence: CASSDEPTASEQFF. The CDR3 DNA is TGTGCCAGCAGTGATGAGCCAACAGCCAGTGAGCAGTTCTTC.

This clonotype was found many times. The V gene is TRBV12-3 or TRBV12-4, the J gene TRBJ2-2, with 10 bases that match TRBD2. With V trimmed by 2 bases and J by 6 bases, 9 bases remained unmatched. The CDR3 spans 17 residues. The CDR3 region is CASSLIPLAGAAGELFF. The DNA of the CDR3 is TGTGCCAGCAGTTTAATCCCGCTAGCGGGAGCGGCCGGGGAGCTGTTTTTT.

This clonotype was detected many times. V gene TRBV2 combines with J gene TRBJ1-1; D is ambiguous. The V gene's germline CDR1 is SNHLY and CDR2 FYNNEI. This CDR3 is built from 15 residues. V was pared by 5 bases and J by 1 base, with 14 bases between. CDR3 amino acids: CASSTFEPGNTEAFF. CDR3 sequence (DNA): TGTGCCAGCAGTACTTTCGAGCCGGGGAACACTGAAGCTTTCTTT.